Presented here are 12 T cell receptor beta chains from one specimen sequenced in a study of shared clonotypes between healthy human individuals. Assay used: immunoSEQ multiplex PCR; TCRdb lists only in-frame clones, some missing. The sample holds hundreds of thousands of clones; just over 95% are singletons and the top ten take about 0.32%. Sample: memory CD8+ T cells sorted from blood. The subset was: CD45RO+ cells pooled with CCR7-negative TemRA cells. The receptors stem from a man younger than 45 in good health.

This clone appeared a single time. CDR3 protein: CASSYTGYEQYF. The CDR3 DNA reads as TGTGCCAGCAGCTACACAGGCTACGAGCAGTACTTC. The chain recombines TRBV28 with TRBJ2-7, with D possibly being TRBD1 (5 bases). V was cut by 6 bases and J by 3 bases, with 9 bases left in between. Germline lookup yields CDR1 MDHEN and CDR2 SYDVKM. The CDR3 loop spans 12 amino acids.

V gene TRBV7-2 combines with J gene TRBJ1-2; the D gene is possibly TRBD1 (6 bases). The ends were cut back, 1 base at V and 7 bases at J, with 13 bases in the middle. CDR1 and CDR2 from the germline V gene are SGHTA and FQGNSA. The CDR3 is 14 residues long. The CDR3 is CASSLDQGLGGYTF. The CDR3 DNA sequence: TGTGCCAGCAGCTTAGATCAGGGGCTCGGTGGCTACACCTTC.

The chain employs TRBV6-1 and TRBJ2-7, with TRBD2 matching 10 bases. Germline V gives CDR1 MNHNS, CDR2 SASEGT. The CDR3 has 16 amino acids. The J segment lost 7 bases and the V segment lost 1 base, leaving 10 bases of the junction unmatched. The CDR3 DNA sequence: TGTGCCAGCAGTGAAGTCCTCGGGACTAGCGCCCGGGAGCAGTACTTC. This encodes CASSEVLGTSAREQYF.

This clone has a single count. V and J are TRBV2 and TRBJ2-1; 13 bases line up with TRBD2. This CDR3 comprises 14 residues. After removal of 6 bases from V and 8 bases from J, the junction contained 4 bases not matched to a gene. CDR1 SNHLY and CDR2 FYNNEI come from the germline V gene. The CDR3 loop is CASRWTSGSDEQFF. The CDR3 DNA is TGTGCCAGCAGGTGGACTAGCGGGAGCGATGAGCAGTTCTTC.

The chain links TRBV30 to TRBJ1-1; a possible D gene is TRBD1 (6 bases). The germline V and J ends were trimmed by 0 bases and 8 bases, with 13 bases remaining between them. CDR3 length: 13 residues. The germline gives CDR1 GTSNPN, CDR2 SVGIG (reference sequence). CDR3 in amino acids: CAWSVRGAREAFF. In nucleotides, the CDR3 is TGTGCCTGGAGTGTAAGGGGGGCGCGGGAAGCTTTCTTT.

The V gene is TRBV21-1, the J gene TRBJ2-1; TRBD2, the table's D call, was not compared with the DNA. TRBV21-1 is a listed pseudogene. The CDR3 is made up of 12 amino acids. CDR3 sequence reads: CASAGTNNEQFF. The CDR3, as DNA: TGTGCCAGCGCGGGGACTAACAATGAGCAGTTCTTC.

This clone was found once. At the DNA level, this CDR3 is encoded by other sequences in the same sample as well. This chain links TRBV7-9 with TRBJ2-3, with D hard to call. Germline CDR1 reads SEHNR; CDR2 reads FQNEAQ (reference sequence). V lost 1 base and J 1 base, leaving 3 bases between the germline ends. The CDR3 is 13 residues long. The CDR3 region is CASSLGGTDTQYF. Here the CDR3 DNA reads TGTGCCAGCAGCTTAGGGGGCACAGATACGCAGTATTTT.

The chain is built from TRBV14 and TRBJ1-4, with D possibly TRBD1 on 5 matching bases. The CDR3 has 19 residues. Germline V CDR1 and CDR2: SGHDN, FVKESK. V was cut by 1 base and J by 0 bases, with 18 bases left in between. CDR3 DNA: TGTGCCAGCAGCCAAGCGTCACGGGACCGGTTTGCAACTAATGAAAAACTGTTTTTT. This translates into CASSQASRDRFATNEKLFF.

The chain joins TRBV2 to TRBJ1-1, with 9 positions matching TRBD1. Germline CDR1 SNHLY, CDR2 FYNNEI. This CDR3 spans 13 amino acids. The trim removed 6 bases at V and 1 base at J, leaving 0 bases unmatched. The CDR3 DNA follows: TGTGCCAGCAGGGACAGGGGGAACACTGAAGCTTTCTTT. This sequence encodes CASRDRGNTEAFF.

This CDR3 reads CASSWTRMGTDTQYF. The CDR3 DNA is TGTGCCAGCAGTTGGACTAGGATGGGCACAGATACGCAGTATTTT. This chain joins TRBV6-5 and TRBJ2-3; TRBD2 matches at 7 bases. J was trimmed by 1 base and V by 4 bases; bases with no gene match: 5. Germline V gives CDR1 MNHEY, CDR2 SVGAGI. This CDR3 contains 15 residues.

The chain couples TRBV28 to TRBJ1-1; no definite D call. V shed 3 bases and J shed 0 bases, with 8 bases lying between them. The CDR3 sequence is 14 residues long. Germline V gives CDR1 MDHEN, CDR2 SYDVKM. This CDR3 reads CASSFDGMNTEAFF. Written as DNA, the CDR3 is TGTGCCAGCAGTTTTGACGGAATGAACACTGAAGCTTTCTTT.

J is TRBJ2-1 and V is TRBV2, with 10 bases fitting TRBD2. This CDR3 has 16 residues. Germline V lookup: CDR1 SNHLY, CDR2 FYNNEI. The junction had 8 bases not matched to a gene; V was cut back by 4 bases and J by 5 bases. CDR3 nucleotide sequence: TGTGCCAGCAGTGTGTCACTAGCGGGGCTACACAATGAGCAGTTCTTC. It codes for CASSVSLAGLHNEQFF.